This T cell receptor (beta chain) was sequenced during a study of T cell responses to AZD1222 COVID-19 vaccine. Data came from immunoSEQ multiplex PCR; TCRdb stores just in-frame clones and leaves some out. The top ten clones hold 3.3% of a sample with more than 95,000 clones, roughly nine tenths of them seen once. This sequence originates from an adult who received the MenACWY meningococcal vaccine as a control. The sample consisted of peripheral blood, taken 28 days after the second dose of the MenACWY control vaccine.

CDR3 bases: TGTGCCAGCAGTCCCGAGATTTCACCCCTCCACTTT. This encodes CASSPEISPLHF. The chain has TRBV12-3 or TRBV12-4 and TRBJ1-6; D uncertain. The CDR3 runs to 12 residues. Deletions cut 5 bases from V and 9 bases from J, with 8 bases between.